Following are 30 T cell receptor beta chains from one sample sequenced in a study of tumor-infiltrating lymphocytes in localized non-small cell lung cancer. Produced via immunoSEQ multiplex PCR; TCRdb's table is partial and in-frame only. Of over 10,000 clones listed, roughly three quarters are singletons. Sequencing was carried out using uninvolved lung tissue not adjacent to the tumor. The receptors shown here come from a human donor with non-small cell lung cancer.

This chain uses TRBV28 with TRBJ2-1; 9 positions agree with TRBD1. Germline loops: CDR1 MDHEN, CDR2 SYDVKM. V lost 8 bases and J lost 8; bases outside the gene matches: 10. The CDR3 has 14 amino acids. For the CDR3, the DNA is TGTGCCAGCGGGCGGGACAGGGAGATGGATGAGCAGTTCTTC. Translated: CASGRDREMDEQFF.

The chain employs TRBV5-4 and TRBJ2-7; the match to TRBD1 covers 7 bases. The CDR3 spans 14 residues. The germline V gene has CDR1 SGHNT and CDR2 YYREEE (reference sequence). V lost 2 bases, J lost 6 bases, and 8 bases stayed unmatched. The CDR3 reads CASSLTGQSGEQYF. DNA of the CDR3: TGTGCCAGCAGCTTAACGGGACAGTCTGGCGAGCAGTACTTC.

This chain's CDR3 is CSVMSGNEKLFF. CDR3 DNA: TGCAGCGTCATGTCGGGGAATGAAAAACTGTTTTTT. The V and J genes are TRBV29-1 and TRBJ1-4; no clear D gene. The CDR3 length is 12 residues. Per germline, CDR1 SQVTM and CDR2 ANQGSEA. The V end lost 6 bases, the J end lost 5 bases, and 10 bases lay between the germline ends.

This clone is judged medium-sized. The CDR3 coding sequence is TGTGCCAGCAGCCAACCCCAGGAACCACTCTATGGCTACACCTTC. This sequence encodes CASSQPQEPLYGYTF. The chain is built from TRBV4-2 and TRBJ1-2; D is uncertain. Germline V gene sequence: CDR1 LGHNA, CDR2 YNFKEQ. V was clipped by 2 bases and J by 4 bases, with 14 bases between them. This CDR3 has 15 residues.

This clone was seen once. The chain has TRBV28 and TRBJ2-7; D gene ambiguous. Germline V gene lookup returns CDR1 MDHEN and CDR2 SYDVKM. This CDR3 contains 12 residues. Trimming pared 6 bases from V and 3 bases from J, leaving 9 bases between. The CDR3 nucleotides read TGTGCCAGCAGCGGGCTCCTCTACGAGCAGTACTTC. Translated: CASSGLLYEQYF.

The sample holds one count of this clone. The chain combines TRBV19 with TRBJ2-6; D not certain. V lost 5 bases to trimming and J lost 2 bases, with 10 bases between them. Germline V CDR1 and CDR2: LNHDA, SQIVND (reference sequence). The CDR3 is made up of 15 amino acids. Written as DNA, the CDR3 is TGTGCCAGTAGTCAGAGCGCAGCTGGGGCCAACGTCCTGACTTTC. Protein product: CASSQSAAGANVLTF.

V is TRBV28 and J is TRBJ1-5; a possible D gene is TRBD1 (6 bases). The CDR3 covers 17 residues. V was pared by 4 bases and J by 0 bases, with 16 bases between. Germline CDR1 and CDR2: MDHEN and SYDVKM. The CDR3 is CASSSLGQRYSNQPQHF. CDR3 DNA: TGTGCCAGCAGTTCCTTAGGACAGCGCTATAGCAATCAGCCCCAGCATTTT.

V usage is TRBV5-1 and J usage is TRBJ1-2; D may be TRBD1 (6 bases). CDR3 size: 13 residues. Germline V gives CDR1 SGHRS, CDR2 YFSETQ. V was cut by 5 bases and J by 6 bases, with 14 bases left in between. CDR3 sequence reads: CASSYEGGNGYTF. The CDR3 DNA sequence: TGCGCCAGCAGTTACGAGGGGGGCAATGGCTACACCTTC.

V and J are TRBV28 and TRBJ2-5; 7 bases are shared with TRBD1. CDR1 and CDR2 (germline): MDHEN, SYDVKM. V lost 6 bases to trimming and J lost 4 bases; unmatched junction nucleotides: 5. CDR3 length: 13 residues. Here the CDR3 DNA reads TGTGCCAGCAGCAAGACAGGGCTAGAGACCCAGTACTTC. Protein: CASSKTGLETQYF.

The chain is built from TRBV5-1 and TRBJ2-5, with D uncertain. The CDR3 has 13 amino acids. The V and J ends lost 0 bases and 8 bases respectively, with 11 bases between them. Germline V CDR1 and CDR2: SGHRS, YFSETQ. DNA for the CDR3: TGCGCCAGCAGCTTGGTCCCGGCAGACACCCAGTACTTC. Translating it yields CASSLVPADTQYF.

CDR3 coding DNA: TGTGCCAGCAGCTTAGCGGACAGCCCGGAGCCCCAGCATTTT. Protein: CASSLADSPEPQHF. The V call is TRBV7-9, the J call TRBJ1-5, with D maybe TRBD1 (6 bases). Germline loops: CDR1 SEHNR, CDR2 FQNEAQ (reference sequence). This CDR3 comprises 14 residues. Between the trimmed V and J ends, which lost 0 bases and 8 bases, there was a span of 11 bases. The full variable domain, in which reference TRBV7-9 and TRBJ1-5 provide the parts outside the CDR3, is DTGVSQNPRHKITKRGQNVTFRCDPISEHNRLYWYRQTLGQGPEFLTYFQNEAQLEKSRLLSDRFSAERPKGSFSTLEIQRTEQGDSAMYLCASSLADSPEPQHFGDGTRLSIL.

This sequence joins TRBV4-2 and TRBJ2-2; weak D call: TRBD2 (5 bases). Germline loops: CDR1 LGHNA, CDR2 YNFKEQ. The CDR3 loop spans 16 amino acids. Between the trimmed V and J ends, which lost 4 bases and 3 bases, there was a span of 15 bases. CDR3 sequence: CASSLHGRVDTGELFF. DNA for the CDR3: TGTGCCAGCAGCCTCCATGGGCGGGTAGACACCGGGGAGCTGTTTTTT.

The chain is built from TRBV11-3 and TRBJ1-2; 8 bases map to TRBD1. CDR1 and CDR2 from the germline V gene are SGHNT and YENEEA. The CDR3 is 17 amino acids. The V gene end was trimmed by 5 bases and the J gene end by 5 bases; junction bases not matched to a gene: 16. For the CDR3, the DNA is TGTGCCAGCAGCCGACGGACAGGGCCCCCTGAACAGTATGGCTACACCTTC. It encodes CASSRRTGPPEQYGYTF.

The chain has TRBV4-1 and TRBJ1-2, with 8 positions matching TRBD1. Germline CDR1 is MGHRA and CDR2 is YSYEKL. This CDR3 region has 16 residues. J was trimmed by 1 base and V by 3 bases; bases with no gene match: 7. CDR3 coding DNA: TGCGCCAGCAGCCAGGAGACAGGGGCCCATAACTATGGCTACACCTTC. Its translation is CASSQETGAHNYGYTF.

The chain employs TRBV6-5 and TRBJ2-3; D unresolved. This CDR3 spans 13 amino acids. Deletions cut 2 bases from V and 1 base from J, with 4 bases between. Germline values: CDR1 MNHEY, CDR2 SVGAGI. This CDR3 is CASSYGGTDTQYF. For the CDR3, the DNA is TGTGCCAGCAGTTACGGGGGCACAGATACGCAGTATTTT.

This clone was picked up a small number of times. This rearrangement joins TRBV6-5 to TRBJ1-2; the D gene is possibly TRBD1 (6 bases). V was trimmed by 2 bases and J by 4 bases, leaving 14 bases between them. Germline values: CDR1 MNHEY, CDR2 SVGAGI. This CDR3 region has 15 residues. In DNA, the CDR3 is TGTGCCAGCAGTTACAGTCCGACAGGCCCCTATGGCTACACCTTC. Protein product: CASSYSPTGPYGYTF.

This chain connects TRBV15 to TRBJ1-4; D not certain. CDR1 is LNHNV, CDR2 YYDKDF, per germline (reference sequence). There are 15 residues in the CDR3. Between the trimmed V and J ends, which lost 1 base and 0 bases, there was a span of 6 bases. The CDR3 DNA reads TGTGCCACCAGCAGAGGCGGATCAACTAATGAAAAACTGTTTTTT. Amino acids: CATSRGGSTNEKLFF.

Here the CDR3 reads CASSQVGRAGGTDTQYF. The CDR3 coding sequence is TGTGCCAGCAGCCAAGTCGGCAGGGCAGGCGGCACAGATACGCAGTATTTT. The V and J genes are TRBV4-2 and TRBJ2-3; D is perhaps TRBD1 (5 bases). Trimming cost V 1 base and J 1 base, with 15 bases left between them. CDR3 length: 17 residues. Germline values: CDR1 LGHNA, CDR2 YNFKEQ.

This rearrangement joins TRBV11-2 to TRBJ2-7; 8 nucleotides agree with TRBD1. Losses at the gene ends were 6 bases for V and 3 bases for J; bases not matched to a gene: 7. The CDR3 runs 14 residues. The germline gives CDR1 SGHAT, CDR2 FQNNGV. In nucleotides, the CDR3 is TGTGCCAGCAGGCAACCGGGACAGGACTACGAGCAGTACTTC. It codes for CASRQPGQDYEQYF.

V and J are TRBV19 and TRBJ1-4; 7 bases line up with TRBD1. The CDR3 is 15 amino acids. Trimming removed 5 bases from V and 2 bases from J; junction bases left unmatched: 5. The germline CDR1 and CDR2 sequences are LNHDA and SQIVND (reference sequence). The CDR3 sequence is CASSFAGQTNEKLFF. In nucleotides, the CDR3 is TGTGCCAGTAGTTTCGCGGGACAGACTAATGAAAAACTGTTTTTT.

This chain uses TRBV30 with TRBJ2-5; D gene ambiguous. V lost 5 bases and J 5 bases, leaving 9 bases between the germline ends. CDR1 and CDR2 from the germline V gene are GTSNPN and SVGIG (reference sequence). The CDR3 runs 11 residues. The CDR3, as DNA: TGTGCCTGGGGCCGGCAGGAGACCCAGTACTTC. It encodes CAWGRQETQYF.

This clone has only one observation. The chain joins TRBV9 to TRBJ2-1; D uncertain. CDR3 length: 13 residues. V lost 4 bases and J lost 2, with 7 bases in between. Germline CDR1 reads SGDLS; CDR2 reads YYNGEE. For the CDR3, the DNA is TGTGCCAGCAGCCTATCGGCCTACAATGAGCAGTTCTTC. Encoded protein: CASSLSAYNEQFF.

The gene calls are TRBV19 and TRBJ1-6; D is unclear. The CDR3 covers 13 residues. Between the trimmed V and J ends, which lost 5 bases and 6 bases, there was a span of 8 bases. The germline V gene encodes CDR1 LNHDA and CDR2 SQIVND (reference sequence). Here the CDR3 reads CASSLDFNSPLHF. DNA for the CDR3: TGTGCCAGTAGTTTGGACTTTAATTCACCCCTCCACTTT.

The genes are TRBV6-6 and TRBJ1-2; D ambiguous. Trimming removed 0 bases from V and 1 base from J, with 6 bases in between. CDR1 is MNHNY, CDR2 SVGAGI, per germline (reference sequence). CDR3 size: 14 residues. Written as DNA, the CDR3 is TGTGCCAGCAGTTACTCGAACAGTAACTATGGCTACACCTTC. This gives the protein CASSYSNSNYGYTF.

For the CDR3, the DNA is TGTGCCAGCAGTACAGGGCCCCTTAAGACCCAGTACTTC. This translates into CASSTGPLKTQYF. The rearrangement links TRBV6-5 to TRBJ2-5, with D perhaps TRBD1 (6 bases). Deletions cut 5 bases from V and 6 bases from J, with 13 bases between. Germline-derived CDR1 and CDR2 are MNHEY and SVGAGI. The CDR3 loop spans 13 amino acids.

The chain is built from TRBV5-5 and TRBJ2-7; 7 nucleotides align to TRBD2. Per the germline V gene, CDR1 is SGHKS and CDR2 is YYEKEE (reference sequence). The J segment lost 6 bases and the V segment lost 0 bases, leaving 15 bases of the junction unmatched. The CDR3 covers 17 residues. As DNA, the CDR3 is TGTGCCAGCAGCTTGGCGGGCGGGAGAAGTAAGGAGCGCGAGCAGTACTTC. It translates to CASSLAGGRSKEREQYF.

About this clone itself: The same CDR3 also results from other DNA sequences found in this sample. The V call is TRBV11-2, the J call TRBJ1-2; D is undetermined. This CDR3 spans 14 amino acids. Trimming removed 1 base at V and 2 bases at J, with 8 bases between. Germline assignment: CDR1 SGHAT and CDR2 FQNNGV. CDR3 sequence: CASSLGPGNYGYTF. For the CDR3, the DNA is TGTGCCAGCAGCTTAGGGCCGGGGAACTATGGCTACACCTTC.

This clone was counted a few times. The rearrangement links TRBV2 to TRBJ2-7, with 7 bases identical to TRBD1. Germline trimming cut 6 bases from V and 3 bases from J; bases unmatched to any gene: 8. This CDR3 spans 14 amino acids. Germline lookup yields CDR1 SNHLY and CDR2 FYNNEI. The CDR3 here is CASSQTGLGYEQYF. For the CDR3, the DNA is TGTGCCAGCAGCCAGACAGGGTTGGGCTACGAGCAGTACTTC.

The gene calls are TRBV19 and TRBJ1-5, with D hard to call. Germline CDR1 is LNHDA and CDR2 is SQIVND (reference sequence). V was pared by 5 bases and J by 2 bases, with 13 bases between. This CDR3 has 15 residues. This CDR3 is CASSGGVLRNQPQHF. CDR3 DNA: TGTGCCAGTAGTGGTGGCGTACTGCGCAATCAGCCCCAGCATTTT.

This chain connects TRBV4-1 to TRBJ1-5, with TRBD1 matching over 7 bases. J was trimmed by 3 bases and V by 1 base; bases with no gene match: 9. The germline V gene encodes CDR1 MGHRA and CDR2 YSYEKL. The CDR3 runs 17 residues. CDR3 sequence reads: CASSQALGQNINQPQHF. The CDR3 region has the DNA TGCGCCAGCAGCCAAGCTTTGGGACAGAATATCAATCAGCCCCAGCATTTT.